This T cell receptor (beta chain) was identified during a study of blood T cell repertoires in COVID-19. At the level of the study: Sources were T cells, B-cell-depleted T cells, or PBMCs; the material itself was cDNA or gDNA.

In the original processing: Reference gene primer amplification gave estimated nucleated cell counts. The repertoire was sequenced with immunoSEQ multiplex PCR; TCRdb's copy has only in-frame clones and lacks some. V, J and clone size are those of that table, while D and trimming were read from the DNA. The sample holds over 100,000 clones, around 82% seen once. CDR1 is MDHEN, CDR2 SYDVKM, per germline. Trimming took off 6 bases at V and 4 bases at J, with 13 bases between the two ends. This CDR3 spans 13 amino acids. The sample taken for sequencing was peripheral blood. This sequence originates from a human donor in a cohort sampled during active or convalescent COVID-19. The chain carries TRBV28 and TRBJ2-7, with unresolved D. The CDR3 bases are TGTGCCAGCAGCCCCCTGACCGGGTACGAGCAGTACTTC. Its translation: CASSPLTGYEQYF.